What follows are 21 T cell receptor beta chains derived from one specimen sequenced in a study of T cell responses to AZD1222 COVID-19 vaccine (dated by TCRdb to the early 2020s). Library method: the immunoSEQ multiplex PCR assay. TCRdb stores this immuneACCESS table with in-frame sequences only. Part of the clones is absent; in the studies checked, under half of the shortfall reflects unresolved V genes, and no reason is known for the rest. For this sample the table gives 110,000 or so clones, of which 88% were detected only once. The top ten constitute approximately 6.5% of the sample. This specimen's time point label, interpreted: about 28 days (+/-7) after the second vaccine dose. Sequenced material: peripheral blood, taken 28 days after the second AZD1222 dose. The receptor source for this set is an adult who received the AZD1222 COVID-19 vaccine.

This chain uses TRBV2 with TRBJ1-6; TRBD1 is a possible D gene (5 bases). Between the trimmed V and J ends, which lost 6 bases and 13 bases, there was a span of 19 bases. CDR3 length: 14 amino acids. The germline CDR1 and CDR2 sequences are SNHLY and FYNNEI. The CDR3 sequence: CASSQRTSITPLHF. CDR3 bases: TGTGCCAGCAGCCAGCGGACAAGTATTACGCCCCTCCACTTT. Looking up the rest from reference TRBV2 and TRBJ1-6 gives the full variable domain: EPEVTQTPSHQVTQMGQEVILRCVPISNHLYFYWYRQILGQKVEFLVSFYNNEISEKSEIFDDQFSVERPDGSNFTLKIRSTKLEDSAMYFCASSQRTSITPLHFGNGTRLTVT.

This sequence joins TRBV7-8 and TRBJ1-1, with D possibly TRBD1 on 5 matching bases. Germline loops: CDR1 SGHVS, CDR2 FQNEAQ. The CDR3 has 13 residues. V was trimmed by 5 bases and J by 11 bases, leaving 18 bases between them. Written as DNA, the CDR3 is TGTGCCAGCAGCCGCGGGCAGGGCAGAGGCGCTTTCTTT. Translating it yields CASSRGQGRGAFF.

The V call is TRBV5-1, the J call TRBJ1-1, with D possibly matching TRBD1 (6 bases). Trimming took 0 bases from V and 1 from J, leaving 10 bases between them. The CDR3 covers 15 residues. Germline CDR1 reads SGHRS; CDR2 reads YFSETQ. CDR3 DNA: TGCGCCAGCAGCTTGGCCCTACAGGGGAACACTGAAGCTTTCTTT. Its translation is CASSLALQGNTEAFF. The entire variable domain, with the rest obtained from reference TRBV5-1 and TRBJ1-1, is as follows: KAGVTQTPRYLIKTRGQQVTLSCSPISGHRSVSWYQQTPGQGLQFLFEYFSETQRNKGNFPGRFSGRQFSNSRSEMNVSTLELGDSALYLCASSLALQGNTEAFFGQGTRLTVV.

This clone was recorded once. V and J are TRBV19 and TRBJ1-4, with TRBD1 identical over 8 bases. Per the germline V gene, CDR1 is LNHDA and CDR2 is SQIVND (reference sequence). The V and J ends lost 7 bases and 1 base, in that order; junction bases with no gene match: 8. This CDR3 has 16 residues. The CDR3 DNA reads as TGTGCCAGTAAAAGGACAGGGTTAAAAACTAATGAAAAACTGTTTTTT. This encodes CASKRTGLKTNEKLFF.

This clone was seen once. This chain joins TRBV10-3 and TRBJ1-2; 7 bases fit TRBD1. Looked up from germline, CDR1 is ENHRY and CDR2 is SYGVKD. Germline trimming cut 9 bases from V and 8 bases from J; bases unmatched to any gene: 9. CDR3 length: 12 residues. The CDR3 loop is CAMLRDSGGYTF. The CDR3 nucleotides are TGTGCCATGCTACGGGACAGCGGCGGCTACACCTTC.

The rearrangement links TRBV28 to TRBJ1-6, with 12 bases fitting TRBD1. Germline lookup yields CDR1 MDHEN and CDR2 SYDVKM. There are 16 residues in the CDR3. V was pared by 4 bases and J by 9 bases, with 7 bases of the junction left unmatched. The CDR3 here is CASSSGGQGAGSPLHF. CDR3 in DNA: TGTGCCAGCAGTTCCGGGGGACAGGGGGCAGGTTCACCCCTCCACTTT.

This chain links TRBV7-2 with TRBJ1-5; D remains unclear. Per the germline V gene, CDR1 is SGHTA and CDR2 is FQGNSA. Trimming cost V 5 bases and J 6 bases, with 14 bases left between them. The CDR3 loop spans 14 amino acids. The CDR3 coding sequence is TGTGCCAGCAGCAGAGCGGGGATCGGTCAGCCCCAGCATTTT. Its translation: CASSRAGIGQPQHF.

The V and J genes are TRBV11-1 and TRBJ1-1, with D possibly TRBD1 on 6 matching bases. Germline CDR1 is SGHAT and CDR2 is FQDESV (reference sequence). Trimming cost V 5 bases and J 4 bases, with 14 bases left between them. The CDR3 runs 14 residues. CDR3 coding DNA: TGTGCCAGCAGCCTCACAGGGTCTGGCACTGAAGCTTTCTTT. It codes for CASSLTGSGTEAFF.

This sequence joins TRBV6-6 and TRBJ1-1; 9 nucleotides line up with TRBD1. Germline lookup yields CDR1 MNHNY and CDR2 SVGAGI (reference sequence). Trimming at V came to 6 bases and at J to 6 bases, leaving 8 bases not matched to a gene. The CDR3 has 14 residues. CDR3 protein: CASSNTGGSAEAFF. The CDR3 coding sequence is TGTGCCAGCAGCAACACAGGGGGCTCAGCTGAAGCTTTCTTT.

V and J are TRBV7-2 and TRBJ2-7; TRBD1 agrees at 8 bases. Per germline, CDR1 SGHTA and CDR2 FQGNSA. Trimming at V came to 5 bases and at J to 4 bases, leaving 7 bases not matched to a gene. The CDR3 sequence is 14 residues long. This CDR3 reads CASSHDRGPYEQYF. The CDR3 nucleotides read TGTGCCAGCAGCCATGACAGGGGACCATACGAGCAGTACTTC. The full variable domain, its missing parts supplied by reference TRBV7-2 and TRBJ2-7, is GAGVSQSPSNKVTEKGKDVELRCDPISGHTALYWYRQSLGQGLEFLIYFQGNSAPDKSGLPSDRFSAERTGGSVSTLTIQRTQQEDSAVYLCASSHDRGPYEQYFGPGTRLTVT.

The genes are TRBV19 and TRBJ2-3; maybe TRBD1 (5 bases). Trimming took 5 bases from V and 4 from J, leaving 16 bases between them. The germline gives CDR1 LNHDA, CDR2 SQIVND (reference sequence). This CDR3 contains 15 residues. This CDR3 is CASSPGQGIADTQYF. The CDR3 bases are TGTGCCAGTAGTCCGGGCCAGGGAATCGCAGATACGCAGTATTTT.

This chain joins TRBV7-2 and TRBJ2-1; TRBD2 matches 15 bases. The CDR3 is 17 residues long. Trimming cost V 5 bases and J 7 bases; bases outside gene matches: 9. Germline V CDR1 and CDR2: SGHTA, FQGNSA. The CDR3 region has the DNA TGTGCCAGCAGCCTACGGACTAGCGGGGGGGCCCGAAATGAGCAGTTCTTC. The encoded protein is CASSLRTSGGARNEQFF. The full variable domain, rest sourced from reference TRBV7-2 and TRBJ2-1, is GAGVSQSPSNKVTEKGKDVELRCDPISGHTALYWYRQSLGQGLEFLIYFQGNSAPDKSGLPSDRFSAERTGGSVSTLTIQRTQQEDSAVYLCASSLRTSGGARNEQFFGPGTRLTVL.

The chain carries TRBV7-2 and TRBJ1-5; 7 bases are a match to TRBD1. V shed 4 bases and J 5 bases; nucleotides not matched to a gene: 8. Germline V gives CDR1 SGHTA, CDR2 FQGNSA. CDR3 size: 15 residues. CDR3 sequence reads: CASSSTGEGYQPQHF. CDR3 coding DNA: TGTGCCAGCAGCTCCACAGGGGAGGGTTATCAGCCCCAGCATTTT.

The chain combines TRBV11-2 with TRBJ1-1; D not certain. The CDR3 runs to 16 residues. CDR1 and CDR2 (germline): SGHAT, FQNNGV. The V and J ends lost 1 base and 0 bases respectively, with 12 bases between them. The CDR3 DNA reads as TGTGCCAGCAGCTTAGGGGCAGGCCTCATGAACACTGAAGCTTTCTTT. This encodes CASSLGAGLMNTEAFF. The full variable domain, rest sourced from reference TRBV11-2 and TRBJ1-1, is EAGVAQSPRYKIIEKRQSVAFWCNPISGHATLYWYQQILGQGPKLLIQFQNNGVVDDSQLPKDRFSAERLKGVDSTLKIQPAKLEDSAVYLCASSLGAGLMNTEAFFGQGTRLTVV.

V is TRBV10-3 and J is TRBJ1-5, with 9 bases fitting TRBD1. Germline values: CDR1 ENHRY, CDR2 SYGVKD. The CDR3 consists of 17 residues. The V gene end was trimmed by 6 bases and the J gene end by 0 bases; junction bases not matched to a gene: 9. The CDR3 loop is CAISPGTGYYSNQPQHF. CDR3 nucleotide sequence: TGTGCCATCAGCCCCGGGACAGGGTATTATAGCAATCAGCCCCAGCATTTT.

The chain employs TRBV7-9 and TRBJ1-3; D is unclear. The CDR3 consists of 13 residues. The V end lost 1 base, the J end lost 3 bases, and 4 bases lay between the germline ends. Germline V CDR1 and CDR2: SEHNR, FQNEAQ (reference sequence). In DNA, the CDR3 is TGTGCCAGCAGCTTAGGTATTGGAAACACCATATATTTT. Protein: CASSLGIGNTIYF.

Comment on this clone: One end of the junction is discordant with germline, which a read error may explain. The genes are TRBV6-5 and TRBJ1-1, with no clear D. The CDR3 has 14 amino acids. From germline, CDR1 is MNHEY and CDR2 SVGAGI. The DNA for the CDR3 is TGTGCCAGCAGTTTAGGATCTATGAACGCTGAAGCTTTCTTT. This encodes CASSLGSMNAEAFF.

The chain links TRBV7-9 to TRBJ1-2; D perhaps matches TRBD1 (6 bases). The CDR3 covers 16 residues. V lost 5 bases to trimming and J lost 6 bases, with 22 bases between them. Germline assignment: CDR1 SEHNR and CDR2 FQNEAQ (reference sequence). The CDR3 reads CASSLMGGQGLDGYTF. The CDR3 DNA reads as TGTGCCAGCAGCCTCATGGGGGGCCAAGGCCTGGATGGCTACACCTTC.

This chain uses TRBV28 with TRBJ1-5; maybe TRBD1 (5 bases). V dropped 3 bases and J dropped 4 bases, with 10 bases sitting between them. The germline V gene has CDR1 MDHEN and CDR2 SYDVKM. The CDR3 is made up of 14 amino acids. The CDR3: CASSFGQGNQPQHF. Written as DNA, the CDR3 is TGTGCCAGCAGTTTTGGGCAGGGTAATCAGCCCCAGCATTTT. The entire variable domain, with the rest obtained from reference TRBV28 and TRBJ1-5, is as follows: DVKVTQSSRYLVKRTGEKVFLECVQDMDHENMFWYRQDPGLGLRLIYFSYDVKMKEKGDIPEGYSVSREKKERFSLILESASTNQTSMYLCASSFGQGNQPQHFGDGTRLSIL.

This rearrangement joins TRBV12-3 or TRBV12-4 to TRBJ1-1; D is uncertain. Deletions cut 2 bases from V and 0 bases from J, with 4 bases between. The CDR3 is 13 amino acids. Here the CDR3 reads CASSLQVNTEAFF. CDR3 nucleotides: TGTGCCAGCAGTTTACAGGTGAACACTGAAGCTTTCTTT.

The gene calls are TRBV10-3 and TRBJ1-1; 8 bases fit TRBD1. Per the germline V gene, CDR1 is ENHRY and CDR2 is SYGVKD. The CDR3 consists of 14 residues. The V segment lost 10 bases and the J segment 0 bases; nucleotides outside the gene matches: 7. CDR3 protein: CATGTGTMNTEAFF. The DNA for the CDR3 is TGTGCCACGGGGACAGGTACCATGAACACTGAAGCTTTCTTT.